This T cell receptor (beta chain) is from a study of T cells in localized non-small cell lung cancer. Findings and limits, study-wide: One tumor region alone was sequenced, and heterogeneity therefore remains possible. T cell clonality was highest in uninvolved adjacent lung, above tumor. A median approximately 57 of the top 100 tumor clones appeared in adjacent lung.

Trimming left V 2 bases short and J 8 bases short, with 19 bases between. The CDR3 totals 16 residues. Germline V gene lookup returns CDR1 SGHTA and CDR2 FQGNSA. The protocol was immunoSEQ multiplex PCR, while the TCRdb copy is restricted to in-frame clones and leaves out a portion. There are fewer than 40,000 clones in the sample; 87% occur only once, and 15% to 20% lies in the top ten. With respect to this clone: Its matching antigen is unknown.

The clonotype comes from a man between 40 and 69 years old with stage III lung adenocarcinoma. The J gene is TRBJ1-5, the V gene TRBV7-2; D possibly corresponds to TRBD1 (5 bases). The sequences come from peripheral blood mononuclear cells, collected before any cancer treatment. CDR3 coding DNA: TGTGCCAGCAGCTTAAGCGGGGGTTATCGGGGTGAGCCCCAGCATTTT. As protein: CASSLSGGYRGEPQHF.